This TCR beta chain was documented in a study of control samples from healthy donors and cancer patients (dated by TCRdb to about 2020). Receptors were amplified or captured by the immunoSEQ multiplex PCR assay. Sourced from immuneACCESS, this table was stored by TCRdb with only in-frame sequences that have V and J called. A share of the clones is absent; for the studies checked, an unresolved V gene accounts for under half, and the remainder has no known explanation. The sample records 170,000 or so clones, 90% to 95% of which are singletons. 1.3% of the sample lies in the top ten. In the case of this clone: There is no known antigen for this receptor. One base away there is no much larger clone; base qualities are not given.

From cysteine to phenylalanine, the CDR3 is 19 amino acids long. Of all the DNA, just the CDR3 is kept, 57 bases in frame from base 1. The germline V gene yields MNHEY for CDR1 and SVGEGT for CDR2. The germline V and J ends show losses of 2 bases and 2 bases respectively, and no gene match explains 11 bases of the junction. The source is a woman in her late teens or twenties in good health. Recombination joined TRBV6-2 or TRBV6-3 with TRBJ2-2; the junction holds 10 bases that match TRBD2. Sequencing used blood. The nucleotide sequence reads TGTGCCAGCAGTTACCCTATGGCTAGCGGGGGTACCAACACCGGGGAGCTGTTTTTT. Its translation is CASSYPMASGGTNTGELFF.